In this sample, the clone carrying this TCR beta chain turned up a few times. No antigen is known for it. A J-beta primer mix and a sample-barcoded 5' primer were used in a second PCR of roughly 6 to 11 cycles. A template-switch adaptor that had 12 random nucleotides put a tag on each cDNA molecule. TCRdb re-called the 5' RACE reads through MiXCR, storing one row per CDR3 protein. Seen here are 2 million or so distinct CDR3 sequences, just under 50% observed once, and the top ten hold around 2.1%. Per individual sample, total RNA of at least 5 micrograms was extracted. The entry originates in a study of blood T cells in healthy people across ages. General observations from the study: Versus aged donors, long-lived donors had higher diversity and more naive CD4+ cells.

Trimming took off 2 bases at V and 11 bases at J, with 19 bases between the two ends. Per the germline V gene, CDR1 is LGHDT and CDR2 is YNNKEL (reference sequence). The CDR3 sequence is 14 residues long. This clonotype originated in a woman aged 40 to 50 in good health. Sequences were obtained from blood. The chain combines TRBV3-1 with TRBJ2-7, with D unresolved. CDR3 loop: CASSQSDGAPSKYF. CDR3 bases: TGTGCCAGCAGCCAAAGTGACGGAGCGCCGAGCAAGTACTTC.